These 12 T cell receptor beta chains were sequenced from one sample in a study of monozygotic twins with inflammatory bowel disease. From the 5' RACE reads, TCRdb lists one entry per CDR3 protein and no DNA. Its table lists just under 45,000 distinct CDR3 sequences. Specimen: blood. These receptors were taken from a human donor with ulcerative colitis or Crohn's disease, or a healthy co-twin of an affected twin (not recorded which).

The rearrangement uses TRBV5-1 and TRBJ2-2; TCRdb gives TRBD1 as the D gene, but with no DNA this cannot be confirmed. The CDR3 runs to 15 residues. CDR1 and CDR2 from the germline V gene are SGHRS and YFSETQ. Here the CDR3 reads CASSSGDGYTGELFF.

This sequence joins TRBV28 and TRBJ2-3; TCRdb calls TRBD2, which cannot be checked without DNA. Germline CDR1 and CDR2: MDHEN and SYDVKM. The CDR3 runs to 16 residues. The CDR3 sequence: CASRGLAGGKTDTQYF.

The chain has TRBV20-1 and TRBJ1-5; TCRdb's assignment of TRBD1 cannot be checked, as there is no DNA. Germline CDR1 reads DFQATT; CDR2 reads SNEGSKA (reference sequence). The CDR3 extends over 13 amino acids. The CDR3 protein is CSAMRGRGQPQHF.

The chain uses TRBV7-9 and TRBJ2-4; TCRdb's D call of TRBD2 is untestable without DNA. This CDR3 is 14 amino acids long. Germline V gene sequence: CDR1 SEHNR, CDR2 FQNEAQ (reference sequence). The CDR3 here is CASSSSEWANIQYF.

The rearrangement links TRBV20-1 to TRBJ2-5; checking the TCRdb D call of TRBD2 is not possible without DNA. CDR1 is DFQATT and CDR2 is SNEGSKA in the germline V gene (reference sequence). There are 12 residues in the CDR3. This CDR3 is CSAIRGMETQYF.

V gene TRBV7-2 combines with J gene TRBJ2-2; TCRdb's D gene call, TRBD1, goes unchecked for lack of DNA. Germline-derived CDR1 and CDR2 are SGHTA and FQGNSA. The CDR3 has 15 residues. This CDR3 is CASSRPRVDTGELFF.

The V call is TRBV28, the J call TRBJ1-3; TCRdb's D call of TRBD1 is untestable without DNA. There are 16 residues in the CDR3. Germline CDR1 MDHEN, CDR2 SYDVKM. The CDR3 protein is CASSLIPGITGNTIYF.

The chain has TRBV4-1 and TRBJ2-7; TCRdb names TRBD1, which stays unverified in the absence of DNA. The CDR3 consists of 16 residues. Germline values: CDR1 MGHRA, CDR2 YSYEKL. Here the CDR3 reads CASSQTGGGSSYEQYF.

Its frequency marks this clonotype as medium-sized (0.01 to 0.1%). V and J are TRBV7-9 and TRBJ1-2. CDR1 and CDR2 (germline): SEHNR, FQNEAQ (reference sequence). The CDR3 has 11 amino acids. CDR3 region: CASSTTYGYTF. Full variable domain (missing parts from reference TRBV7-9 and TRBJ1-2): DTGVSQNPRHKITKRGQNVTFRCDPISEHNRLYWYRQTLGQGPEFLTYFQNEAQLEKSRLLSDRFSAERPKGSFSTLEIQRTEQGDSAMYLCASSTTYGYTFGSGTRLTVV.

The rearrangement uses TRBV20-1 and TRBJ2-7; the TCRdb call, TRBD1, lacks DNA for checking. From germline, CDR1 is DFQATT and CDR2 SNEGSKA (reference sequence). The CDR3 covers 12 residues. The CDR3 protein is CSASPGGGEQYF.

The genes are TRBV10-1 and TRBJ1-2. Per the germline V gene, CDR1 is WNHNN and CDR2 is SYGVQD (reference sequence). The length of the CDR3 is 16 residues. CDR3 protein: CASTTEQVRFGMGYTF.

The chain combines TRBV3-1 with TRBJ2-5; TCRdb's assignment of TRBD1 cannot be checked, as there is no DNA. Looked up from germline, CDR1 is LGHDT and CDR2 is YNNKEL (reference sequence). This CDR3 region has 17 residues. Here the CDR3 reads CASSQGVLTGPQETQYF.